One sample yielded the 5 T cell receptor beta chains listed below, sequenced in a study of blood T cell repertoires in COVID-19. Some clones are missing from TCRdb's copy, which holds only in-frame ones; the method was immunoSEQ multiplex PCR. Among approximately 90,000 clones listed, about four fifths were seen once. The specimen sequenced was peripheral blood. The receptors were sampled from a man in his sixties or seventies with COVID-19, enrolled during active disease.

This clone was counted once. The V call is TRBV10-3, the J call TRBJ1-2, with a tentative D call TRBD1 (5 bases). The germline V gene has CDR1 ENHRY and CDR2 SYGVKD. Trimming cost V 3 bases and J 4 bases, with 15 bases left between them. This CDR3 spans 15 amino acids. The CDR3 is CAISDFIGAGYGYTF. In nucleotides, the CDR3 is TGTGCCATCAGTGATTTTATTGGGGCCGGCTATGGCTACACCTTC.

The chain links TRBV14 to TRBJ1-1, with D tentatively TRBD1 (5 bases). Germline V gene sequence: CDR1 SGHDN, CDR2 FVKESK. Trimming took 1 base from V and 5 from J, leaving 8 bases between them. This CDR3 is 13 amino acids long. Here the CDR3 reads CASSQGRGTEAFF. The CDR3 nucleotides read TGTGCCAGCAGCCAAGGGCGGGGGACTGAAGCTTTCTTT.

The chain links TRBV7-9 to TRBJ2-7, with 10 nucleotides matching TRBD1. The J segment lost 5 bases and the V segment lost 4 bases, leaving 5 bases of the junction unmatched. This CDR3 spans 14 amino acids. CDR1 SEHNR and CDR2 FQNEAQ come from the germline V gene (reference sequence). The CDR3: CASSSWDRGNEQYF. CDR3 bases: TGTGCCAGCAGCTCCTGGGACAGGGGCAACGAGCAGTACTTC.

The gene calls are TRBV11-2 and TRBJ2-2, with 7 bases fitting TRBD2. V lost 1 base, J lost 1 base, and 9 bases stayed unmatched. Germline CDR1 reads SGHAT; CDR2 reads FQNNGV. There are 18 residues in the CDR3. CDR3 coding DNA: TGTGCCAGCAGCTTAGCACGGGGTAGCGGGTTGAACACCGGGGAGCTGTTTTTT. As protein: CASSLARGSGLNTGELFF.

This clone was detected once. This rearrangement joins TRBV24-1 to TRBJ1-5, with D hard to call. The CDR3 covers 12 residues. V shed 4 bases and J shed 13 bases, with 13 bases lying between them. Germline V gene lookup returns CDR1 KGHDR and CDR2 SFDVKD. CDR3 in amino acids: CATSDDEFSQHF. The CDR3 nucleotides are TGTGCCACCAGTGACGATGAGTTCTCTCAGCATTTT.